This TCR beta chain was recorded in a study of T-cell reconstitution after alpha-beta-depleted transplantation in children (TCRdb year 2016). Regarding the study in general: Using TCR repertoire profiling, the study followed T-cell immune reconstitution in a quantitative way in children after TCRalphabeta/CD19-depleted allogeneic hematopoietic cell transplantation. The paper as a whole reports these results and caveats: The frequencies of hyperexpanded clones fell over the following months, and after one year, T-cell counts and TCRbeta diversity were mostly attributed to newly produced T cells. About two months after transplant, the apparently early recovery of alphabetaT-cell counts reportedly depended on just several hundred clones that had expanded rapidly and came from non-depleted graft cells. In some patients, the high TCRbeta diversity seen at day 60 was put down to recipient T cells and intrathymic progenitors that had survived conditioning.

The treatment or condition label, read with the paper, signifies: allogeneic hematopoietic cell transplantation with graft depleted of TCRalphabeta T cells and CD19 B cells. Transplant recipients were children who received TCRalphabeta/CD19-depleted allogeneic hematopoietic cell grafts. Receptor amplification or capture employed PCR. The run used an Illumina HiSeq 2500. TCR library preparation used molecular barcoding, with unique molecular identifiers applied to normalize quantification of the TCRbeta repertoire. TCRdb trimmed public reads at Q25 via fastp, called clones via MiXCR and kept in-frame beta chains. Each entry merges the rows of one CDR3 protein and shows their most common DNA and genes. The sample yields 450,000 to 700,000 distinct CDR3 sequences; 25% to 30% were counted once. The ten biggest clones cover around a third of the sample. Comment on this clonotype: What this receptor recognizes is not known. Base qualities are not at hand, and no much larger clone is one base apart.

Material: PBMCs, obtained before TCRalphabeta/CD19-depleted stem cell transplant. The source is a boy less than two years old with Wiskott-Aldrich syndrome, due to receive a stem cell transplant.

The DNA reads as follows: TGCGCCAGCAGCCAAGTAGGGGGGACTAGCCAAGAGACCCAGTACTTC. Its translation is CASSQVGGTSQETQYF. The chain is encoded by TRBV4-1 joined to TRBJ2-5; the junction holds 8 bases that match TRBD2. Trimming takes 1 base off V and 1 base off J; junction bases not matched to a gene: 5. For CDR1 and CDR2, the germline V gene lists MGHRA and YSYEKL. From cysteine to phenylalanine, the CDR3 is 16 amino acids long. Just the 48-base CDR3 DNA is kept, in frame starting at base 1.